This T cell receptor beta chain originates from a study of cytomegalovirus exposure and HLA in healthy donors. Overall study results and limits: The classifier reportedly diagnosed cytomegalovirus status with high sensitivity and specificity. Most of the TCR beta V segments (in an earlier analysis) were productive either about 87% or about 30% of the time.

The germline gives CDR1 SGHTA, CDR2 FQGNSA. CDR3 length: 15 residues. V trimming: 5 bases; J trimming: 8 bases; junction bases outside the gene matches: 13. PCR amplification relied on 60 Vbeta primers (plus 13 Jbeta primers). The protocol was immunoSEQ multiplex PCR, while the TCRdb copy is restricted to in-frame clones and leaves out a portion. The data hold about 270,000 clones, with about 66% observed a single time. With respect to this clone: What it binds is unknown.

J is TRBJ2-3 and V is TRBV7-2; 7 bases agree with TRBD2. Sequenced input: PBMCs. This TCR was sampled from a female donor in good health and CMV-seronegative. CDR3 protein: CASSTSGKSVGTQYF. Written as DNA, the CDR3 is TGTGCCAGCAGCACCAGCGGGAAGAGTGTGGGTACGCAGTATTTT.